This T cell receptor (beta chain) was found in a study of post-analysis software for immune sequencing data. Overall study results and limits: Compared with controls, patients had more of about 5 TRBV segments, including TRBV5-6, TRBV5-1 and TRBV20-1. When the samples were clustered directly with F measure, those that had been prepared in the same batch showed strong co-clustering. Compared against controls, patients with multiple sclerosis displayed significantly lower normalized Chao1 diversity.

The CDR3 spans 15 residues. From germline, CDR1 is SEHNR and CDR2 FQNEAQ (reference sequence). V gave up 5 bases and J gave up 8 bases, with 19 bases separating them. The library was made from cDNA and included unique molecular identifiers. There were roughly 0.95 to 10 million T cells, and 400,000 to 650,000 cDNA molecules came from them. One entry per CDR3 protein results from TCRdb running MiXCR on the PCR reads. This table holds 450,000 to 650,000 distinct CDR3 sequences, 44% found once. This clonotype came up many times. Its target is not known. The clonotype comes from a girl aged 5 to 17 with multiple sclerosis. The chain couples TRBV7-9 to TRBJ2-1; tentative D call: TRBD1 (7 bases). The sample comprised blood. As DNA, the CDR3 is TGTGCCAGCAGCCGGTACAGGGGAGGCAATGATGAGCAGTTCTTC. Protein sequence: CASSRYRGGNDEQFF.